The rows below give T cell receptor beta chains drawn from one sample of a study of identical twins. TCRdb reprocessed the 5' RACE reads with MiXCR, giving one entry per CDR3 protein. This table has 1.5 million to 2 million distinct CDR3 sequences, less than 40% appearing once. The sample comprised cord blood. Every receptor here comes from a newborn girl in good health. The CDR3 runs from the conserved cysteine through the conserved F or W. D genes are given only for firm matches. Clone size is shown for a subset of rows, as once, few, many or a class of expanded clone.

J	D	V	size	CDR3	DNA
TRBJ2-7	NA	TRBV29-1	few	CSVELRRSYNEQYF	TGCAGCGTTGAATTGAGGCGGTCCTACAATGAGCAGTACTTC
TRBJ2-1	TRBD2	TRBV18	NA	CASSPAGTINYNEQFF	TGTGCCAGCTCACCGGCCGGGACTATCAACTACAATGAGCAGTTCTTC
TRBJ2-7	TRBD2	TRBV7-2	NA	CASSLVAGGLSSYEQYF	TGTGCCAGCAGCTTAGTAGCGGGGGGACTCAGCTCCTACGAGCAGTACTTC
TRBJ2-7	TRBD2	TRBV9	few	CASSVGGGTYNEQYF	TGTGCCAGCAGCGTAGGCGGGGGGACGTACAATGAGCAGTACTTC
TRBJ2-1	TRBD2	TRBV18	few	CASSKGTSGGLSYNEQFF	TGTGCCAGCTCAAAGGGGACTAGCGGGGGCCTCTCCTACAATGAGCAGTTCTTC
TRBJ2-5	NA	TRBV5-1	NA	CASSLRARPSQETQYF	TGCGCCAGCAGCTTGCGGGCACGACCATCCCAAGAGACCCAGTACTTC
TRBJ1-5	TRBD1	TRBV20-1	few	CSASTTGDQPQHF	TGCAGTGCTTCAACTACAGGGGACCAGCCCCAGCATTTT
TRBJ1-5	NA	TRBV2	few	CASREQNSNQPQHF	TGTGCCAGCAGAGAGCAAAACAGCAATCAGCCCCAGCATTTT
TRBJ2-3	NA	TRBV25-1	many	CASSEPGSTDTQYF	TGTGCCAGCAGCGAACCGGGGAGCACAGATACGCAGTATTTT
TRBJ2-7	NA	TRBV5-1	NA	CASSPDYSYNEQYF	TGCGCCAGCAGCCCGGACTACTCATACAATGAGCAGTACTTC
TRBJ2-5	TRBD2	TRBV20-1	NA	CSARDLTSGGGNEQYF	TGCAGTGCTAGAGATCTGACTAGCGGGGGTGGGAATGAGCAGTACTTC
TRBJ2-3	TRBD2	TRBV4-1	NA	CASSQVGTSGRMADTQYF	TGCGCCAGCAGCCAAGTTGGGACTAGCGGGAGGATGGCAGATACGCAGTATTTT
TRBJ2-7	TRBD2	TRBV14	few	CASSQDMSGRAYEQYF	TGTGCCAGCAGCCAAGATATGAGCGGGAGGGCGTACGAGCAGTACTTC
TRBJ2-3	NA	TRBV29-1	many	CSVGERFYLTDTQYF	TGCAGCGTTGGGGAGCGGTTTTACCTCACAGATACGCAGTATTTT
TRBJ1-1	NA	TRBV7-2	NA	CASSSTGMDTEAFF	TGTGCCAGCAGTTCAACAGGGATGGACACTGAAGCTTTCTTT
TRBJ2-1	NA	TRBV19	NA	CARRPDYPSYNEQFF	TGTGCCAGGCGACCCGACTACCCTTCCTACAATGAGCAGTTCTTC
TRBJ1-1	NA	TRBV16	NA	CASSQWRDTEAFF	TGTGCCAGCAGCCAATGGAGGGACACTGAAGCTTTCTTT
TRBJ2-1	TRBD2	TRBV28	few	CASSLWASGTHEQFF	TGTGCCAGCAGTTTATGGGCTAGCGGGACACATGAGCAGTTCTTC
TRBJ2-2	NA	TRBV10-3	NA	CAIRGQLNTGELFF	TGTGCCATCCGAGGGCAGTTGAACACCGGGGAGCTGTTTTTT
TRBJ2-1	TRBD2	TRBV10-2	few	CASSELAGGPDEQFF	TGCGCCAGCAGTGAACTAGCGGGGGGCCCGGATGAGCAGTTCTTC
TRBJ2-3	TRBD2	TRBV4-2	NA	CASSSEPASGRGTDTQYF	TGTGCCAGCAGCTCAGAACCGGCTAGCGGGAGGGGCACAGATACGCAGTATTTT
TRBJ1-5	NA	TRBV24-1	few	CATSDGGTSYSNQPQHF	TGTGCCACCAGTGATGGCGGGACGTCTTATAGCAATCAGCCCCAGCATTTT